This T cell receptor (beta chain) stems from a study of blood T cell repertoires in COVID-19. Looking at the study overall: Researchers got acute and convalescent COVID-19 samples from the United States, Italy and Spain.

The repertoire was sequenced with immunoSEQ multiplex PCR; TCRdb's copy has only in-frame clones and lacks some. The table has hundreds of thousands of clones, approximately 90% seen once. CDR3 length: 15 amino acids. V dropped 5 bases and J dropped 7 bases, with 18 bases sitting between them. Germline-derived CDR1 and CDR2 are SGHTA and FQGNSA. The TCR was taken from a woman younger than 45 with COVID-19, enrolled during active disease. Sequenced: peripheral blood. The chain joins TRBV7-2 to TRBJ2-4; maybe TRBD2 (6 bases). CDR3 DNA: TGTGCCAGCAGCACGGACGCCACCGCGGGGAACATTCAGTACTTC. Amino acids: CASSTDATAGNIQYF. The full variable domain, in which reference TRBV7-2 and TRBJ2-4 provide the parts outside the CDR3, is GAGVSQSPSNKVTEKGKDVELRCDPISGHTALYWYRQSLGQGLEFLIYFQGNSAPDKSGLPSDRFSAERTGGSVSTLTIQRTQQEDSAVYLCASSTDATAGNIQYFGAGTRLSVL.